This T cell receptor beta chain derives from a study of HIV-infected patients and healthy controls. TCRdb fed the 5' RACE reads into MiXCR, producing one record per CDR3 protein. The sample consists of more than 60,000 distinct CDR3 sequences, roughly a fifth of them appearing once. Trimming took 9 bases from V and 4 from J, leaving 17 bases between them. Germline lookup yields CDR1 KGHDR and CDR2 SFDVKD. The CDR3 runs 15 residues. This TCR was recovered from a human donor in good health. The sample consisted of CD4+ T cells from blood. The V gene is TRBV24-1, the J gene TRBJ2-2, with D possibly being TRBD1 (6 bases). The CDR3 region has the DNA TGTGCCACCGGTAAAGCAACAGGGTCCACCGGGGAGCTGTTTTTT. Translated: CATGKATGSTGELFF.